The clone carrying this T cell receptor (beta chain) has at least ten counts. Its antigen is as yet unknown. Trimming cost V 2 bases and J 5 bases; bases outside gene matches: 6. Germline V gene lookup returns CDR1 WSHSY and CDR2 SAAADI. The CDR3 runs to 15 residues. The source of the sample is a study of blood T cells in healthy people across ages. Study-wide results and limits: Not knowing donor CMV status may have confounded expanded clonotype changes.

The authors ran a second PCR of 7 to 11 cycles using a sample-barcoded 5' primer and a J-beta primer mix. Every single cDNA molecule received a tag from a template-switch adaptor with 12 random nucleotides. Using its own MiXCR run on the 5' RACE reads, TCRdb lists one record per CDR3 protein. The sample gives around 1,700,000 distinct CDR3 sequences, about 30% of which show up once; roughly 8.2% is in the top ten. The specimen was blood. The gene calls are TRBV10-2 and TRBJ2-5; 9 bases are a match to TRBD2. This TCR derives from a woman aged 25 to 45 in good health. The CDR3 nucleotides are TGCGCCAGCAGTGAGAGGCGGGGGGGTCGGGAGACCCAGTACTTC. The encoded protein is CASSERRGGRETQYF.